This T cell receptor (beta chain) was documented in a study of shared clonotypes between healthy human individuals. As for the study in general: There were three CD4 naive, three CD4 memory, two CD8 naive and one CD8 memory plates per donor.

Trimming took off 5 bases at V and 6 bases at J, with 14 bases between the two ends. Germline CDR1 and CDR2: SGHTA and FQGNSA. The CDR3 sequence is 13 residues long. Profiled with immunoSEQ multiplex PCR; TCRdb holds only in-frame clones, not every one. The sample has approximately 2,200,000 clones, 85% to 95% seen once. Terminally differentiated effector memory CD45RA+ cells were left out of the naive CD8 fraction, which was CD45RO-negative and positively selected for CCR7. The chain couples TRBV7-2 to TRBJ2-7; D call uncertain. The specimen sequenced was naive CD8+ T cells from PBMCs. The sequence was obtained from a young man in good health. Some clones in this sample may be carry-over from other donors' samples. The chain's CDR3 is CASSPDPVGEQYF. CDR3 nucleotide sequence: TGTGCCAGCAGCCCCGATCCGGTCGGCGAGCAGTACTTC.